Presented here are 18 T cell receptor beta chains from one specimen sequenced in a study of shared clonotypes between healthy human individuals. CD8 cells regarded as naive lacked CD45RO, were positively chosen for CCR7, and omitted terminally differentiated effector memory CD45RA+ cells. Only in-frame clones appear in the TCRdb table, and some are missing; sequencing was by immunoSEQ multiplex PCR. The data show some 1,900,000 clones, approximately 95% seen once. The specimen was naive CD8+ T cells sorted from blood. The receptors were sampled from a man in his late teens or twenties in good health.

The chain has TRBV27 and TRBJ2-7; a weak D match, TRBD1 (6 bases). The CDR3 has 14 residues. Trimming cost V 2 bases and J 3 bases, with 11 bases left between them. CDR1 and CDR2 from the germline V gene are MNHEY and SMNVEV (reference sequence). The CDR3 DNA follows: TGTGCCAGCAGTTTACGGGACACCTACTACGAGCAGTACTTC. As protein: CASSLRDTYYEQYF.

CDR3 coding DNA: TGTGCCAGCAGGGGGACGGATCCTAACTATGGCTACACCTTC. Protein: CASRGTDPNYGYTF. This chain links TRBV2 with TRBJ1-2; tentative D call: TRBD1 (5 bases). From germline, CDR1 is SNHLY and CDR2 FYNNEI. V shed 6 bases and J shed 0 bases, with 11 bases lying between them. The CDR3 consists of 14 residues.

The CDR3 DNA reads TGTGCCAGCAGCAGAACTGAGACTAGCGGAGGGGGGACCCAGTACTTC. Encoded protein: CASSRTETSGGGTQYF. J is TRBJ2-5 and V is TRBV21-1; the table assigns TRBD2, which was not confirmed against the DNA. TRBV21-1 is termed a pseudogene. This CDR3 region has 16 residues.

On this clone itself: Other DNA sequences in the same sample also yield this CDR3. This chain links TRBV13 with TRBJ2-7; possible D gene TRBD2, 5 bases. The ends were cut back, 5 bases at V and 0 bases at J, with 8 bases in the middle. The CDR3 spans 13 residues. Per germline, CDR1 PRHDT and CDR2 FYEKMQ (reference sequence). The CDR3 loop is CASSPGSSYEQYF. The CDR3 DNA follows: TGTGCCAGCAGCCCGGGAAGCTCCTACGAGCAGTACTTC. Looking up the rest from reference TRBV13 and TRBJ2-7 gives the full variable domain: AAGVIQSPRHLIKEKRETATLKCYPIPRHDTVYWYQQGPGQDPQFLISFYEKMQSDKGSIPDRFSAQQFSDYHSELNMSSLELGDSALYFCASSPGSSYEQYFGPGTRLTVT.

The chain has TRBV9 and TRBJ2-7; TRBD2 matches at 10 bases. From germline, CDR1 is SGDLS and CDR2 YYNGEE. V was clipped by 4 bases and J by 2 bases; unmatched bases: 6. The CDR3 length is 15 residues. For the CDR3, the DNA is TGTGCCAGCAGCCCCACTAGCGGGGTTCCCTACGAGCAGTACTTC. It specifies CASSPTSGVPYEQYF.

The rearrangement uses TRBV4-3 and TRBJ2-7; D not certain. The CDR3 spans 13 residues. Deletions cut 1 base from V and 6 bases from J, with 10 bases between. Germline CDR1 and CDR2: LGHNA and YSLEER. CDR3: CASSQGQAGEQYF. The CDR3 DNA reads as TGCGCCAGCAGCCAAGGGCAGGCCGGCGAGCAGTACTTC.

This clone turned up a few times. CDR3 residues: CASRAASNYGYTF. CDR3 nucleotide sequence: TGTGCCAGCAGGGCAGCGAGTAACTATGGCTACACCTTC. This chain joins TRBV2 and TRBJ1-2; D remains unclear. With 6 bases removed from V and 1 base from J, the gap between germline ends came to 9 bases. This CDR3 spans 13 amino acids. Germline V gene data show CDR1 as SNHLY and CDR2 as FYNNEI.

With regard to this clone: This sample also contains other DNA sequences that code for the same CDR3. The chain is built from TRBV27 and TRBJ2-7; a weak D match, TRBD1 (5 bases). This CDR3 contains 13 residues. The germline CDR1 and CDR2 sequences are MNHEY and SMNVEV (reference sequence). Deletions cut 2 bases from V and 2 bases from J, with 7 bases between. The chain's CDR3 is CASSLTRAYEQYF. The CDR3 nucleotides are TGTGCCAGCAGTTTAACCAGGGCCTACGAGCAGTACTTC.

The genes are TRBV4-1 and TRBJ2-7, with TRBD2 matching over 7 bases. Germline V gives CDR1 MGHRA, CDR2 YSYEKL. V shed 0 bases and J 5 bases; nucleotides not matched to a gene: 7. This CDR3 has 15 residues. CDR3 bases: TGCGCCAGCAGCCAAGATCGGCGGGAGATGAACGAGCAGTACTTC. This translates into CASSQDRREMNEQYF.

To note about this clone: Other DNA sequences within the sample encode an identical CDR3. The chain couples TRBV9 to TRBJ2-5; TRBD2 matches at 8 bases. This CDR3 has 15 amino acids. The germline CDR1 and CDR2 sequences are SGDLS and YYNGEE. V was clipped by 0 bases and J by 4 bases; unmatched bases: 5. The CDR3 is CASSVDGGGPETQYF. As DNA, the CDR3 is TGTGCCAGCAGCGTAGACGGCGGGGGGCCAGAGACCCAGTACTTC.

The CDR3 region has the DNA TGTGCCAGCAGCGGGCTTGGGATTGGTGAAAAACTGTTTTTT. It codes for CASSGLGIGEKLFF. The genes are TRBV9 and TRBJ1-4; no clear D. The CDR3 length is 14 residues. The V and J ends lost 3 bases and 7 bases respectively, with 13 bases between them. Germline CDR1 and CDR2: SGDLS and YYNGEE.

The genes are TRBV7-9 and TRBJ2-7, with D possibly being TRBD2 (6 bases). The CDR3 runs to 15 residues. The germline V gene encodes CDR1 SEHNR and CDR2 FQNEAQ (reference sequence). Trimming shortened V by 3 bases and J by 3 bases, and 15 bases separated the two germline ends. CDR3 amino acids: CASSFSPAGSYEQYF. In DNA, the CDR3 is TGTGCCAGCAGCTTCTCTCCGGCCGGGAGCTACGAGCAGTACTTC.

The V call is TRBV7-9, the J call TRBJ2-1; 10 bases align to TRBD2. The germline V gene has CDR1 SEHNR and CDR2 FQNEAQ (reference sequence). This CDR3 is built from 14 residues. Trimming removed 3 bases from V and 8 bases from J; junction bases left unmatched: 4. CDR3 coding DNA: TGTGCCAGCAGCTTCCTAGCGGGGGCGGATGAGCAGTTCTTC. This gives the protein CASSFLAGADEQFF.

This clone was counted a single time. This CDR3 is also generated by other DNA sequences in the sample. The chain joins TRBV13 to TRBJ2-2; D gene unclear. Trimming removed 2 bases from V and 1 base from J, with 2 bases in between. Germline V gene lookup returns CDR1 PRHDT and CDR2 FYEKMQ (reference sequence). This CDR3 spans 13 amino acids. Written as DNA, the CDR3 is TGTGCCAGCAGCTTAAGGAACACCGGGGAGCTGTTTTTT. Its translation is CASSLRNTGELFF.

This chain uses TRBV4-1 with TRBJ2-7, with a tentative D call TRBD1 (6 bases). Germline V gives CDR1 MGHRA, CDR2 YSYEKL. This CDR3 has 16 residues. V lost 3 bases and J 3 bases, leaving 18 bases between the germline ends. CDR3 nucleotide sequence: TGCGCCAGCAGCCAGCTACCGGGACACACTAACTACGAGCAGTACTTC. It encodes CASSQLPGHTNYEQYF.

The gene calls are TRBV6-5 and TRBJ2-5; 10 bases fit TRBD1. V trimming: 2 bases; J trimming: 5 bases; junction bases outside the gene matches: 5. Germline lookup yields CDR1 MNHEY and CDR2 SVGAGI. The CDR3 runs 15 residues. The CDR3 DNA sequence: TGTGCCAGCAGTTACCTGACAGGGGGCGCTGAGACCCAGTACTTC. Residues: CASSYLTGGAETQYF.

The chain recombines TRBV19 with TRBJ2-1; 12 nucleotides agree with TRBD2. Trimming cost V 3 bases and J 4 bases; bases outside gene matches: 10. The CDR3 has 18 amino acids. Germline CDR1 is LNHDA and CDR2 is SQIVND (reference sequence). The CDR3 region has the DNA TGTGCCAGTAGTATTGGGCTAGCGGGAGGGCCTGGTTACAATGAGCAGTTCTTC. Its protein is CASSIGLAGGPGYNEQFF.

The genes are TRBV27 and TRBJ1-5; D is ambiguous. Germline CDR1 and CDR2: MNHEY and SMNVEV (reference sequence). The length of the CDR3 is 11 residues. V was trimmed by 8 bases and J by 2 bases, leaving 4 bases between them. The CDR3 region has the DNA TGTGCCAGCGGGGGCAATCAGCCCCAGCATTTT. Translated, it gives CASGGNQPQHF.